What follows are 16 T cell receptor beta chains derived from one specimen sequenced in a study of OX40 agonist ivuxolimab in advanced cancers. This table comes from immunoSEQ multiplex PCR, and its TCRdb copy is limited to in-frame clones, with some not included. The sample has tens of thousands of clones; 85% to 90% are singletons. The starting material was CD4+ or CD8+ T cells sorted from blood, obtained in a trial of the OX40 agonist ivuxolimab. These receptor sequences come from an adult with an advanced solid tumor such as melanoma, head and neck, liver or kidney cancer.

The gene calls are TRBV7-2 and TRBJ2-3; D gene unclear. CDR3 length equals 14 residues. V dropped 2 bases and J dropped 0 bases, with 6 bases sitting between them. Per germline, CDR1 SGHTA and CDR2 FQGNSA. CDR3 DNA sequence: TGTGCCAGCAGCTTACGACTTAGCACAGATACGCAGTATTTT. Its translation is CASSLRLSTDTQYF.

The CDR3 loop reads CASSLVGSGQGNRKLFF. The CDR3 DNA reads TGTGCCAGCAGCTTGGTGGGGTCCGGGCAGGGGAATAGAAAACTGTTTTTT. The chain employs TRBV5-6 and TRBJ1-4, with D perhaps TRBD1 (6 bases). Germline CDR1 and CDR2: SGHDT and YYEEEE. V was pared by 0 bases and J by 10 bases, with 22 bases between. The CDR3 loop spans 17 amino acids.

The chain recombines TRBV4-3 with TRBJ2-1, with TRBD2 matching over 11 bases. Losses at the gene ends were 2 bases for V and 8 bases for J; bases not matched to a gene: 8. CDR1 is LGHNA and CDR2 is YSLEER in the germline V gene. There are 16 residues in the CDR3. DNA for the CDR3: TGCGCCAGCAGCCAACACCCGGGACTAGCGGCCCATGAGCAGTTCTTC. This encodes CASSQHPGLAAHEQFF.

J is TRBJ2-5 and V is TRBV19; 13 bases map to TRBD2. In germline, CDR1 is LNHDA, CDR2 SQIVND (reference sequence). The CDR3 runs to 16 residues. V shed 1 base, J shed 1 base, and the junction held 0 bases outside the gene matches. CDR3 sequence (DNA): TGTGCCAGTAGTATAGGACTAGCGGGAGGCCAAGAGACCCAGTACTTC. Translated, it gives CASSIGLAGGQETQYF.

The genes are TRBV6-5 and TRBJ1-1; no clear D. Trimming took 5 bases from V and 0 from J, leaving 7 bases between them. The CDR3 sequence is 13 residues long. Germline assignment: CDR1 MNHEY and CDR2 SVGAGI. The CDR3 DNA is TGTGCCAGCAGTAACACAGTGAACACTGAAGCTTTCTTT. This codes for CASSNTVNTEAFF.

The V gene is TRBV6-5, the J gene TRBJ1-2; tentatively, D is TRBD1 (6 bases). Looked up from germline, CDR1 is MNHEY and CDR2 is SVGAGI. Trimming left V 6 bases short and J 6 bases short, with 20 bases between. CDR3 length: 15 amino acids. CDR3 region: CASRMDSTQVDGYTF. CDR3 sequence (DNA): TGTGCCAGCAGAATGGACAGCACCCAGGTAGATGGCTACACCTTC.

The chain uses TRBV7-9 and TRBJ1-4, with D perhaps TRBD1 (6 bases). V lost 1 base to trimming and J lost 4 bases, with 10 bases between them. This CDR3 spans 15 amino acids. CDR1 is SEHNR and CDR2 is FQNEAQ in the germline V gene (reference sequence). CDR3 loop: CASSLVPGDNEKLFF. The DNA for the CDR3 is TGTGCCAGCAGCTTAGTGCCAGGGGATAATGAAAAACTGTTTTTT.

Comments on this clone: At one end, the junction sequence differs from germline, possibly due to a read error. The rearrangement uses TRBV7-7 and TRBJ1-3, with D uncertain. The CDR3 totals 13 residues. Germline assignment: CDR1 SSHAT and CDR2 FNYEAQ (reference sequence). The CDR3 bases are TGTGCTAGCAGCTTAAGTGAGGAGGACACCATATATTTT. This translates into CASSLSEEDTIYF. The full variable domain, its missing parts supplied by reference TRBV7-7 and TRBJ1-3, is GAGVSQSPRYKVTKRGQDVTLRCDPISSHATLYWYQQALGQGPEFLTYFNYEAQPDKSGLPSDRFSAERPEGSISTLTIQRTEQRDSAMYRCASSLSEEDTIYFGEGSWLTVV.

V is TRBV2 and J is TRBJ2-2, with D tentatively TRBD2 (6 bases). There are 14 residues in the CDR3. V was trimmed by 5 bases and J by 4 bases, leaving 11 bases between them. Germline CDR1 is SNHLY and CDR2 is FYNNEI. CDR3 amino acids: CASSRGLGTGELFF. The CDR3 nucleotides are TGTGCCAGCAGTAGGGGACTTGGCACCGGGGAGCTGTTTTTT.

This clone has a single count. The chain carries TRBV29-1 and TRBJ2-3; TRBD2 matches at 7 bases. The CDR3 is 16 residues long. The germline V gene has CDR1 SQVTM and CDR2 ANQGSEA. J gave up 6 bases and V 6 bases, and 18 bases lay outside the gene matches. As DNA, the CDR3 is TGCAGCGTCAAACCTACCGGGACTACAATCGAGGATACGCAGTATTTT. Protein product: CSVKPTGTTIEDTQYF.

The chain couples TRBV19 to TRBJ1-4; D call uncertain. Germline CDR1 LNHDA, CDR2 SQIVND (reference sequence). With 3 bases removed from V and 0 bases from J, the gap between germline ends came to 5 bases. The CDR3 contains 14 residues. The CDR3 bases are TGTGCCAGTAGTATTGGAGCAACTAATGAAAAACTGTTTTTT. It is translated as CASSIGATNEKLFF.

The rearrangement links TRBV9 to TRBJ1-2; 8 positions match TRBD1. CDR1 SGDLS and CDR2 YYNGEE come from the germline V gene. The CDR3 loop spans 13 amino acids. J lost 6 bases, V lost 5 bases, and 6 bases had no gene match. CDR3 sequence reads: CASSFQTGDGYTF. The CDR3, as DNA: TGTGCCAGCAGTTTCCAGACAGGGGATGGCTACACCTTC.

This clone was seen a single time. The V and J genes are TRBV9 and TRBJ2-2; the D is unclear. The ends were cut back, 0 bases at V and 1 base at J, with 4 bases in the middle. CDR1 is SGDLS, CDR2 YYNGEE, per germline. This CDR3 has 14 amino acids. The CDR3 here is CASSVGGNTGELFF. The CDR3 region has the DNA TGTGCCAGCAGCGTAGGAGGGAACACCGGGGAGCTGTTTTTT.

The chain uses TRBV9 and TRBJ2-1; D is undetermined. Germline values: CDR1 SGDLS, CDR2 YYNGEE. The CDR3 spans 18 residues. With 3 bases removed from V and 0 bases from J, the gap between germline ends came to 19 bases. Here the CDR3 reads CASSARFSAPHSYNEQFF. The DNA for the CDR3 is TGTGCCAGCAGCGCTCGCTTTAGTGCCCCCCACTCCTACAATGAGCAGTTCTTC.

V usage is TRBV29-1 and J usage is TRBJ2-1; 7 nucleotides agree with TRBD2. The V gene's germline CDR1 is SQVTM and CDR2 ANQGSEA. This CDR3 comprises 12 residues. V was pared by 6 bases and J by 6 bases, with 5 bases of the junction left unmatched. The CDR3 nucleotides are TGCAGCGTGGTTGGACTAGTCAATGAGCAGTTCTTC. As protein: CSVVGLVNEQFF.

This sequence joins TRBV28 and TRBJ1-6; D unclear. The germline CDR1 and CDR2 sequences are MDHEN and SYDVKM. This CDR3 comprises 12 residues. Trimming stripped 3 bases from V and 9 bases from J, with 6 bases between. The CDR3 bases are TGTGCCAGCAGTTTCCACCGTTCACCCCTCCACTTT. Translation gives CASSFHRSPLHF.